This T cell receptor (beta chain) was sequenced in a study of T cell changes during pregnancy in multiple sclerosis. Germline V gene data show CDR1 as MNHEY and CDR2 as SVGAGI. The CDR3 is 13 amino acids. Trimming took 6 bases from V and 7 from J, leaving 13 bases between them. Sequencing used immunoSEQ multiplex PCR; TCRdb keeps in-frame clones, though not all of them. The sample shows about 77,000 clones, around 89% of them seen only once. This specimen consisted of peripheral blood, obtained before pregnancy. The genes are TRBV6-5 and TRBJ1-5, with D possibly matching TRBD1 (5 bases). The TCR comes from a female donor with multiple sclerosis, enrolled in a pregnancy study. The CDR3 region has the DNA TGTGCCAGCAGGGGGGGTTTGCACCAGCCCCAGCATTTT. This gives the protein CASRGGLHQPQHF.